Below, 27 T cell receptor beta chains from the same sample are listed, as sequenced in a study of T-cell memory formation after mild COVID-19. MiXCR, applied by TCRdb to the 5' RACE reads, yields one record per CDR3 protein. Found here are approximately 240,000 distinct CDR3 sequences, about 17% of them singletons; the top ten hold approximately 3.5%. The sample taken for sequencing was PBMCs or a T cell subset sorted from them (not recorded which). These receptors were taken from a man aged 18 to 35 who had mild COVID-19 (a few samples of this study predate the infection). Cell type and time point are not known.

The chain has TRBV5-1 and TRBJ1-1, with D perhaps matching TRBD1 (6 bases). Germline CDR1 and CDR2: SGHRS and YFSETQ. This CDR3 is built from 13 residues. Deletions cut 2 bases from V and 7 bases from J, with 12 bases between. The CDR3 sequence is CASSLRGAIEAFF. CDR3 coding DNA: TGCGCCAGCAGCTTAAGGGGGGCTATTGAAGCTTTCTTT.

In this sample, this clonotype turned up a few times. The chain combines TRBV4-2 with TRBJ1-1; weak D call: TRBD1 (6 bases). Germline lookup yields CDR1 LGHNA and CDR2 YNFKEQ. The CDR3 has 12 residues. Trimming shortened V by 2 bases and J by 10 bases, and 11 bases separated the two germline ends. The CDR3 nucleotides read TGTGCCAGCAGCCAACCGTCAGGGGCAGCTTTCTTT. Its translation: CASSQPSGAAFF.

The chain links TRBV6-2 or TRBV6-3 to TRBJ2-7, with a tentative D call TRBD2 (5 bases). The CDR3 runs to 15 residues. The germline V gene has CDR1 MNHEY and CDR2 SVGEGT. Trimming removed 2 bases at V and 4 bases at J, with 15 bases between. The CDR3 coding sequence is TGTGCCAGCAGTTACCATCCCGGGATAGGTTACGAGCAGTACTTC. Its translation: CASSYHPGIGYEQYF.

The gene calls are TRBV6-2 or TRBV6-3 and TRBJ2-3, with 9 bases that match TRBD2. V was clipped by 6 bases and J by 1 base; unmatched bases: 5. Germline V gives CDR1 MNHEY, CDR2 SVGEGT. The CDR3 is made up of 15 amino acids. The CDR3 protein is CASRVAGARTDTQYF. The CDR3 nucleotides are TGTGCCAGCAGAGTAGCGGGGGCCCGCACAGATACGCAGTATTTT.

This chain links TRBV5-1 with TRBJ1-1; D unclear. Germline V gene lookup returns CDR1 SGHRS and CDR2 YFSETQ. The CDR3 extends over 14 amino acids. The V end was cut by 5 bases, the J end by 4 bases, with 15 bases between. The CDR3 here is CASRDRVESTEAFF. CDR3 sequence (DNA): TGCGCCAGCAGGGACCGGGTGGAAAGCACTGAAGCTTTCTTT.

CDR3 coding DNA: TGTGCCAGCAGCCTCCCAGGACTGAGGAATTCACCCCTCCACTTT. Protein: CASSLPGLRNSPLHF. This chain connects TRBV4-2 to TRBJ1-6; D uncertain. The CDR3 runs 15 residues. V lost 4 bases and J lost 7, with 14 bases in between. Germline CDR1 LGHNA, CDR2 YNFKEQ.

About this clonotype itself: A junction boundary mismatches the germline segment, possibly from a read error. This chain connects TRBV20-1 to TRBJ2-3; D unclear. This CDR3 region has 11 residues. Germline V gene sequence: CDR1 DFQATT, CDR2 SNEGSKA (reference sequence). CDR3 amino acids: CSFGFTDTQYF. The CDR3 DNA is TGTTCTTTCGGCTTCACAGATACGCAGTATTTT.

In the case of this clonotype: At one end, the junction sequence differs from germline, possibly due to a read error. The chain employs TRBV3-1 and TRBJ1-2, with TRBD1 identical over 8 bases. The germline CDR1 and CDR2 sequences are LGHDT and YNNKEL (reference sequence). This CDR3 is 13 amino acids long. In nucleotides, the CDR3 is TGCGCCAGCAGCTCTCAGGGGGCGGATGGCTACACCTTC. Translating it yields CASSSQGADGYTF.

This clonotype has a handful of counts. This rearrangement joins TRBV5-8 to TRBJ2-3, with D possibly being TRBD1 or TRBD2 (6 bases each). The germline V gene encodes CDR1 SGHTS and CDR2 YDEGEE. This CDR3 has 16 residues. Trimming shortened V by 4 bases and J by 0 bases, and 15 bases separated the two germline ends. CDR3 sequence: CASSVWGASSTDTQYF. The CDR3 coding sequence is TGTGCCAGCAGCGTCTGGGGGGCTTCTAGCACAGATACGCAGTATTTT.

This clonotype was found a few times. The CDR3 loop reads CASSFLAGVATGELFF. Here the CDR3 DNA reads TGCGCCAGCAGCTTCCTAGCGGGGGTCGCCACCGGGGAGCTGTTTTTT. The chain recombines TRBV5-1 with TRBJ2-2; 10 bases are a match to TRBD2. In germline, CDR1 is SGHRS, CDR2 YFSETQ. V was pared by 2 bases and J by 4 bases, with 5 bases of the junction left unmatched. This CDR3 is built from 16 residues.

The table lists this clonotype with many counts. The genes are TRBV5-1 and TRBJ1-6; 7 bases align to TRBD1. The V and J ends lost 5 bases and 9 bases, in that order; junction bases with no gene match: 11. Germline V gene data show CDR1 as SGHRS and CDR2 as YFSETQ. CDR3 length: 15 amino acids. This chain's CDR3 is CASRPSGQNGSPLHF. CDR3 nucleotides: TGCGCCAGCAGACCTTCGGGACAGAATGGTTCACCCCTCCACTTT.

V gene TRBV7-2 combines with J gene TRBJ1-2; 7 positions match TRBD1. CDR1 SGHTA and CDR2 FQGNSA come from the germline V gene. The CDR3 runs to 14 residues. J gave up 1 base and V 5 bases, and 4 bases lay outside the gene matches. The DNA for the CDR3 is TGTGCCAGCAGCACGACAGGGCTTAACTATGGCTACACCTTC. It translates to CASSTTGLNYGYTF. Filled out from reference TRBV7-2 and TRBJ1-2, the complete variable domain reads GAGVSQSPSNKVTEKGKDVELRCDPISGHTALYWYRQSLGQGLEFLIYFQGNSAPDKSGLPSDRFSAERTGGSVSTLTIQRTQQEDSAVYLCASSTTGLNYGYTFGSGTRLTVV.

The CDR3 loop reads CASGTANTEAFF. CDR3 DNA: TGTGCCAGCGGGACGGCGAACACTGAAGCTTTCTTT. The chain employs TRBV28 and TRBJ1-1; tentative D call: TRBD1 (5 bases). Germline values: CDR1 MDHEN, CDR2 SYDVKM. The V end was cut by 8 bases, the J end by 1 base, with 8 bases between. CDR3 length equals 12 residues.

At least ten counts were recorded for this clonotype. Written as DNA, the CDR3 is TGTGCCAGCAGCTTAGTGCGGGGGAGCTACAATGAGCAGTTCTTC. Residues: CASSLVRGSYNEQFF. The chain combines TRBV7-9 with TRBJ2-1; 7 bases are a match to TRBD2. CDR3 length: 15 residues. Trimming took 1 base from V and 3 from J; bases not matched to a gene: 3. The germline V gene has CDR1 SEHNR and CDR2 FQNEAQ (reference sequence).

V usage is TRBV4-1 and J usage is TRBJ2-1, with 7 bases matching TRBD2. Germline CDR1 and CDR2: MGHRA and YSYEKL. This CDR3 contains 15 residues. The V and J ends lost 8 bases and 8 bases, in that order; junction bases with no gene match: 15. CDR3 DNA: TGCGCCAGCCGCCCGGTCCTAGCGGCAATTCATGAGCAGTTCTTC. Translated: CASRPVLAAIHEQFF.

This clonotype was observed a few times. CDR3 sequence (DNA): TGTGCCAGCAGCCAGTGGAGGAGGGGGCGTTTCGGTGAAAAACTGTTTTTT. This translates into CASSQWRRGRFGEKLFF. The J gene is TRBJ1-4, the V gene TRBV14; 7 bases agree with TRBD1. Germline lookup yields CDR1 SGHDN and CDR2 FVKESK. This CDR3 comprises 17 residues. V lost 3 bases to trimming and J lost 7 bases; unmatched junction nucleotides: 14.

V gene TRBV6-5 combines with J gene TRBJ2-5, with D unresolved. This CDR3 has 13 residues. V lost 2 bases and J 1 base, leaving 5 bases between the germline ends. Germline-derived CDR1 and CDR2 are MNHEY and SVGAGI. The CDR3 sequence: CASSYHLQETQYF. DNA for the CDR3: TGTGCCAGCAGTTACCATCTCCAAGAGACCCAGTACTTC.

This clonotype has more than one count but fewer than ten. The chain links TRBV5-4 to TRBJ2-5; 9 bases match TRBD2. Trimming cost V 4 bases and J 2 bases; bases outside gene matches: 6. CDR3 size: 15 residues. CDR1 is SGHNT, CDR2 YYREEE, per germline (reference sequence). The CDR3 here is CASSPGLARQETQYF. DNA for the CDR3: TGTGCCAGCAGCCCAGGACTAGCGCGACAAGAGACCCAGTACTTC.

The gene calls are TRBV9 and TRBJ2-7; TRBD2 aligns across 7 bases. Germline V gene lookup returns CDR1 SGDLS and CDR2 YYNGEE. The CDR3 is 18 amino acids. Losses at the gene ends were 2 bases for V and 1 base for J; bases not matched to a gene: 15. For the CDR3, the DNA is TGTGCCAGCAGCGTTGGGAGGGGAGGCCCCCGGGGGTCCTACGAGCAGTACTTC. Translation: CASSVGRGGPRGSYEQYF. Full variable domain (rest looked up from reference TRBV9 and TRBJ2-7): DSGVTQTPKHLITATGQRVTLRCSPRSGDLSVYWYQQSLDQGLQFLIQYYNGEERAKGNILERFSAQQFPDLHSELNLSSLELGDSALYFCASSVGRGGPRGSYEQYFGPGTRLTVT.

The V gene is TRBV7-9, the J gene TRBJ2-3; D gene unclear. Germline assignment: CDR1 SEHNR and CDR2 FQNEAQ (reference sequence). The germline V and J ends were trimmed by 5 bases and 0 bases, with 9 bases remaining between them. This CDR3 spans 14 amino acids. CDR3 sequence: CASSVGFSTDTQYF. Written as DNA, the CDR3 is TGTGCCAGCAGCGTCGGGTTTAGCACAGATACGCAGTATTTT.

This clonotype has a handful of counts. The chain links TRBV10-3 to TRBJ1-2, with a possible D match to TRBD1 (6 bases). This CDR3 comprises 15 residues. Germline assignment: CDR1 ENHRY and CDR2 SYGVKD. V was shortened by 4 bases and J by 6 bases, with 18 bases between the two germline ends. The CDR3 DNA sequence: TGTGCCATCAGTGTAGTGGTCGGAGGGGGTGATGGCTACACCTTC. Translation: CAISVVVGGGDGYTF.

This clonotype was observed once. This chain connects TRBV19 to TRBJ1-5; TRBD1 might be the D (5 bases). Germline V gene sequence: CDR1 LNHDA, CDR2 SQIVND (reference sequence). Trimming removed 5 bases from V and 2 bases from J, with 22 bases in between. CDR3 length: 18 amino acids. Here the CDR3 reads CASSAKPGRLRGNQPQHF. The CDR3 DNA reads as TGTGCCAGTAGTGCCAAGCCGGGACGCCTTAGGGGCAATCAGCCCCAGCATTTT. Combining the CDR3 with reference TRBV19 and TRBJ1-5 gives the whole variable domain DGGITQSPKYLFRKEGQNVTLSCEQNLNHDAMYWYRQDPGQGLRLIYYSQIVNDFQKGDIAEGYSVSREKKESFPLTVTSAQKNPTAFYLCASSAKPGRLRGNQPQHFGDGTRLSIL.

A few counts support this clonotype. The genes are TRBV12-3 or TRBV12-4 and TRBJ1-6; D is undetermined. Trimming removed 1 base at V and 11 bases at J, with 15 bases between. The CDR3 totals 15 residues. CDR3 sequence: CASSLGERGAAPLHF. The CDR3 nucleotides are TGTGCCAGCAGTTTAGGGGAGCGGGGAGCTGCACCCCTCCACTTT.

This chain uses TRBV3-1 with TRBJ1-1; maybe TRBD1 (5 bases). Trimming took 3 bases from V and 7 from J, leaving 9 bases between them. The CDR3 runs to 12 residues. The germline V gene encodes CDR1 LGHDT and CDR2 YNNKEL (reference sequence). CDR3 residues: CASSHLRGEAFF. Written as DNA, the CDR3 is TGTGCCAGCAGCCATCTAAGGGGTGAAGCTTTCTTT.

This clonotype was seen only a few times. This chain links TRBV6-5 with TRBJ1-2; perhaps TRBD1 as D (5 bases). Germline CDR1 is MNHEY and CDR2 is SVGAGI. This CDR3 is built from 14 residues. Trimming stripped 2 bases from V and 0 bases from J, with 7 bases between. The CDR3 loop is CASSYGGANYGYTF. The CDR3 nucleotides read TGTGCCAGCAGTTACGGGGGGGCTAACTATGGCTACACCTTC.

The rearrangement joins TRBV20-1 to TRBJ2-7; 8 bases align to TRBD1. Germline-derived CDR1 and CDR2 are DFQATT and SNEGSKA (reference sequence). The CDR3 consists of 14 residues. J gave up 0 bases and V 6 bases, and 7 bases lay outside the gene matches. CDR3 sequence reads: CSAQGQASSYEQYF. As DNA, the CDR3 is TGCAGTGCCCAGGGACAGGCGAGCTCCTACGAGCAGTACTTC.

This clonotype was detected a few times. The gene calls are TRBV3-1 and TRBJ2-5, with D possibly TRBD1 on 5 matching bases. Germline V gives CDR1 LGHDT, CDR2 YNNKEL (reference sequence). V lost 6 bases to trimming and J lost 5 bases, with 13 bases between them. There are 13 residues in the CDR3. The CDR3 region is CASSILDTETQYF. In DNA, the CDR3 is TGTGCCAGCAGTATATTGGACACGGAGACCCAGTACTTC.